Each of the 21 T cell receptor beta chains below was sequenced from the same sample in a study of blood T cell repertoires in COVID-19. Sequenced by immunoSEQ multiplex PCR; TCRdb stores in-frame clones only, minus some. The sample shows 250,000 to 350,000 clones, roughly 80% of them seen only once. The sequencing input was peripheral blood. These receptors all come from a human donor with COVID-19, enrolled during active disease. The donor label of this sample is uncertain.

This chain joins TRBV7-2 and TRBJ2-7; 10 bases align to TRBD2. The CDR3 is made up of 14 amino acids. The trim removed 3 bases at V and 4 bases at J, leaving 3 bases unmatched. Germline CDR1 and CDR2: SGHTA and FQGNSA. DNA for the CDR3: TGTGCCAGCAGCTTGGCTAGCGGGAGATACGAGCAGTACTTC. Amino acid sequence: CASSLASGRYEQYF.

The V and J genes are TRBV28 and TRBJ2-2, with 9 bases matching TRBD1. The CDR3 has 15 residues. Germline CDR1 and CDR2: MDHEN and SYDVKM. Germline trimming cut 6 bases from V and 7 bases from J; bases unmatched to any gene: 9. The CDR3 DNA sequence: TGTGCCAGCAGCTACCAAACAGGGGGCAGCGGGGAGCTGTTTTTT. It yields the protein CASSYQTGGSGELFF. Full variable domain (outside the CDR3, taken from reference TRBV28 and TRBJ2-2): DVKVTQSSRYLVKRTGEKVFLECVQDMDHENMFWYRQDPGLGLRLIYFSYDVKMKEKGDIPEGYSVSREKKERFSLILESASTNQTSMYLCASSYQTGGSGELFFGEGSRLTVL.

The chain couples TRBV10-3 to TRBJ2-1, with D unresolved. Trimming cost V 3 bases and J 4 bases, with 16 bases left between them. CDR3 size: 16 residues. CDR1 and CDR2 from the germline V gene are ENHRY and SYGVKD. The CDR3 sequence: CAISDKLTLDYNEQFF. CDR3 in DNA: TGTGCCATCAGTGACAAGTTGACTTTGGATTACAATGAGCAGTTCTTC.

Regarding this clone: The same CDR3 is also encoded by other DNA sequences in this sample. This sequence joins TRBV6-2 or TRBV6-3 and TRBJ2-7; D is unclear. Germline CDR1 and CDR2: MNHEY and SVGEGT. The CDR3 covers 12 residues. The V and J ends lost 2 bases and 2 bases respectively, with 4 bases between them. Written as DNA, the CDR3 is TGTGCCAGCAGTTACCCCACCTACGAGCAGTACTTC. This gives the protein CASSYPTYEQYF.

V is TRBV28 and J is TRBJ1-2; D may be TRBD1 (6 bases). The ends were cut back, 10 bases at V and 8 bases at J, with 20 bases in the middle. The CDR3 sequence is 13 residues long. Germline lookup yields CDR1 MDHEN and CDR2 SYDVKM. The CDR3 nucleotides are TGTGCCACCTTGTTGGACAGTGCGGAAGGCTACACCTTC. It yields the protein CATLLDSAEGYTF.

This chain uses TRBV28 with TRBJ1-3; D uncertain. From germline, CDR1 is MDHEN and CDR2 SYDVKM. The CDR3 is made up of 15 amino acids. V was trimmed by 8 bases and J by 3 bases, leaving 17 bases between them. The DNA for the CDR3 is TGTGCCAGCCACACGCGGGGTTGGGGTGGAAACACCATATATTTT. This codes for CASHTRGWGGNTIYF. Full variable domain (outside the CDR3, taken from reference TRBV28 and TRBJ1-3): DVKVTQSSRYLVKRTGEKVFLECVQDMDHENMFWYRQDPGLGLRLIYFSYDVKMKEKGDIPEGYSVSREKKERFSLILESASTNQTSMYLCASHTRGWGGNTIYFGEGSWLTVV.

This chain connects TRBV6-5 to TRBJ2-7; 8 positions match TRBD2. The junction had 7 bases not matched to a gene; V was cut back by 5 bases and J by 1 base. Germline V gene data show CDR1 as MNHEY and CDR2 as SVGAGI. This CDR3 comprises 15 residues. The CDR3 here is CASSRGGAPSYEQYF. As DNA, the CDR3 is TGTGCCAGCAGTCGGGGGGGGGCACCTTCCTACGAGCAGTACTTC.

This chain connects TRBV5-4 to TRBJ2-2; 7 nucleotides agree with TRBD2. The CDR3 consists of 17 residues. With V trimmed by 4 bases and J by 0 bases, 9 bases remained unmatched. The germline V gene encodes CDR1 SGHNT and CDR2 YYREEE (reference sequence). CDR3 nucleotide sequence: TGTGCCAGCAGCGGGGGGAGGGTAGTGACGAACACCGGGGAGCTGTTTTTT. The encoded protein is CASSGGRVVTNTGELFF. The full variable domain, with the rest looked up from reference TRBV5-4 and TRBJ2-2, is ETGVTQSPTHLIKTRGQQVTLRCSSQSGHNTVSWYQQALGQGPQFIFQYYREEENGRGNFPPRFSGLQFPNYSSELNVNALELDDSALYLCASSGGRVVTNTGELFFGEGSRLTVL.

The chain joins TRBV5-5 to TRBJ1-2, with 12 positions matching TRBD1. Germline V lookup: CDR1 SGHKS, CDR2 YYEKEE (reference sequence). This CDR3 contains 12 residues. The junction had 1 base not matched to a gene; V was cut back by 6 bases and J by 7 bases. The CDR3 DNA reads TGTGCCAGCAAGGGACAGGGGGCTGGCTACACCTTC. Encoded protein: CASKGQGAGYTF.

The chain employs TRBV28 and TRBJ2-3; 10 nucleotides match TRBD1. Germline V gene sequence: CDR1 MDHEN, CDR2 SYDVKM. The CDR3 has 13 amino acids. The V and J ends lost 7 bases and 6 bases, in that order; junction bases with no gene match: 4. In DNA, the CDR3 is TGTGCCAGCAAGGGACAGGGGCGCGATACGCAGTATTTT. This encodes CASKGQGRDTQYF.

The CDR3 DNA sequence: TGTGCCAGCAGCCTCTCAGCGGGAGACGTGGGTGAGCAGTTCTTC. As protein: CASSLSAGDVGEQFF. The chain has TRBV3-1 (or the pseudogene TRBV3-2) and TRBJ2-1; 8 nucleotides match TRBD2. Germline trimming cut 4 bases from V and 9 bases from J; bases unmatched to any gene: 11. CDR1 and CDR2 from the germline V gene are LGHDT and YNNKEL (reference sequence). This CDR3 comprises 15 residues.

For the CDR3, the DNA is TGTGCCAGCAGTGGCGGGACGTCCTCCTACGAGCAGTACTTC. It encodes CASSGGTSSYEQYF. V is TRBV2 and J is TRBJ2-7, with D maybe TRBD2 (6 bases). The V and J ends lost 4 bases and 0 bases respectively, with 10 bases between them. CDR1 is SNHLY and CDR2 is FYNNEI in the germline V gene. The CDR3 length is 14 residues.

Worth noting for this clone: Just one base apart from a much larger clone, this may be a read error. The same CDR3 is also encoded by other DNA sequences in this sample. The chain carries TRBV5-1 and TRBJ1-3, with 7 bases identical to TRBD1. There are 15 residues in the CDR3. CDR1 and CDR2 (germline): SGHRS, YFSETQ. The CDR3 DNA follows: TGTGCCAGCAGCCTCGACAGGGTCTCTGGAAACACCATATATTTT. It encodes CASSLDRVSGNTIYF.

CDR3 sequence (DNA): TGTGCCAGCAGTTTCGGGGGTGGCTACACCTTC. This encodes CASSFGGGYTF. This rearrangement joins TRBV12-3 or TRBV12-4 to TRBJ1-2; perhaps TRBD1 as D (5 bases). CDR3 length equals 11 residues. V was shortened by 3 bases and J by 7 bases, with 6 bases between the two germline ends.

The CDR3 region has the DNA TGTGCCACAAAATACCCGGGACAAGACTACGAGCAGTACTTC. Encoded protein: CATKYPGQDYEQYF. V gene TRBV21-1 combines with J gene TRBJ2-7; the table names TRBD1, a call not compared with the DNA. TRBV21-1 is deemed a pseudogene. The CDR3 totals 14 residues.

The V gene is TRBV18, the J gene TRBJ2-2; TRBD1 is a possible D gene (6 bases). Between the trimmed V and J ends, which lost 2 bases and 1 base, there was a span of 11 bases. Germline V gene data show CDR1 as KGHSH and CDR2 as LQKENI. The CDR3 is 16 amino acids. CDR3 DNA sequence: TGTGCCAGCTCACCAAGCAGGGGCGTGAACACCGGGGAGCTGTTTTTT. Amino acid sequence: CASSPSRGVNTGELFF.

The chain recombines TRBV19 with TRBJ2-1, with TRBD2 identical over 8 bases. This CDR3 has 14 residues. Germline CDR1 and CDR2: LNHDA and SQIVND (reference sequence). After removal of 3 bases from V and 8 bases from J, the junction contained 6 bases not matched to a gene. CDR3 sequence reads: CASSIGRGGHEQFF. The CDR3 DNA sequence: TGTGCCAGTAGTATCGGGAGGGGGGGGCATGAGCAGTTCTTC.

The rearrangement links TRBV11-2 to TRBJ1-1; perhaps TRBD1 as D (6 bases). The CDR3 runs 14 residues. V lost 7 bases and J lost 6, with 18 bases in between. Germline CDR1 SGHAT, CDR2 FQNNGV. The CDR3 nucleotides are TGTGCCAGCACCGCAGAGGGGGGGCGGGCTGAAGCTTTCTTT. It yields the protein CASTAEGGRAEAFF. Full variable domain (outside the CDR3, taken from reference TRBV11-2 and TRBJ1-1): EAGVAQSPRYKIIEKRQSVAFWCNPISGHATLYWYQQILGQGPKLLIQFQNNGVVDDSQLPKDRFSAERLKGVDSTLKIQPAKLEDSAVYLCASTAEGGRAEAFFGQGTRLTVV.

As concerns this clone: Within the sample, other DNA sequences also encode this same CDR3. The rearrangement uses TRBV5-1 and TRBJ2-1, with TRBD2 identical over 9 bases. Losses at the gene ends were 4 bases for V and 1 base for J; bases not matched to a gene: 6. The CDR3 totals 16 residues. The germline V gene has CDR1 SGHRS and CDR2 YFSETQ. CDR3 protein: CASSLDSGSSYNEQFF. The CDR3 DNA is TGCGCCAGCAGCCTGGATAGCGGGAGTTCCTACAATGAGCAGTTCTTC.

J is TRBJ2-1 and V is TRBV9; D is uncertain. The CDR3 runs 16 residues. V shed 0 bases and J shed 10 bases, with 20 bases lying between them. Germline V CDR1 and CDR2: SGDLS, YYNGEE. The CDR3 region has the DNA TGTGCCAGCAGCGTAGGAACCGGGTCTCCTGTATCCGAGCAGTTCTTC. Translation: CASSVGTGSPVSEQFF.

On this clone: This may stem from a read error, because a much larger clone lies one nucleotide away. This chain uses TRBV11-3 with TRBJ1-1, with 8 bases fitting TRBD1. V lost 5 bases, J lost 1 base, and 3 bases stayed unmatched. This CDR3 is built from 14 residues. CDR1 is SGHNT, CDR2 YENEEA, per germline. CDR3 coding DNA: TGTGCCAGCAGCACGGGACAGGCGAACACTGAAGCTTTCTTT. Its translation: CASSTGQANTEAFF. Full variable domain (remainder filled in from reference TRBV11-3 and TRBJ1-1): EAGVVQSPRYKIIEKKQPVAFWCNPISGHNTLYWYLQNLGQGPELLIRYENEEAVDDSQLPKDRFSAERLKGVDSTLKIQPAELGDSAVYLCASSTGQANTEAFFGQGTRLTVV.